These T cell receptor beta chains were read from a single sample in a study of shared clonotypes between healthy human individuals. Profiling relied on immunoSEQ multiplex PCR, and the TCRdb table lists in-frame clones only, not all of them. The table shows about 1 million clones, with roughly 80% occurring only once. The sequenced sample consisted of memory CD4+ T cells sorted from blood. Receptors were obtained from a man younger than 35 in good health. CDR3s include the opening cysteine and the closing phenylalanine or tryptophan. D genes are given only for firm matches. For some rows the clone size is stated as once, few or many, or as a class when expanded; others skip it.

V,D,size,J,CDR3,DNA
TRBV7-9,-,-,TRBJ2-5,CASSLGDYARGKETQYF,TGTGCCAGCAGCCTAGGAGACTACGCGAGGGGAAAAGAGACCCAGTACTTC
TRBV18,-,-,TRBJ2-7,CASSPGAGDTYGQYF,TGTGCCAGCTCACCAGGGGCCGGCGATACCTACGGGCAGTACTTC
TRBV5-1,-,-,TRBJ1-1,CASSSGGESYTEAFF,TGCGCCAGCAGCTCGGGGGGAGAGAGCTACACTGAAGCTTTCTTT
TRBV6-1,-,-,TRBJ2-3,CASSARGMGTDTQYF,TGTGCCAGCAGTGCTCGGGGTATGGGCACAGATACGCAGTATTTT
TRBV7-6,TRBD2,once,TRBJ2-7,CASSPFREDYEQYF,TGTGCCAGCAGCCCCTTTCGGGAGGACTACGAGCAGTACTTC
TRBV5-4,-,few,TRBJ1-2,CASSQDSFYGYTF,TGTGCCAGCAGCCAGGACAGTTTCTATGGCTACACCTTC
TRBV6-5,TRBD1,-,TRBJ1-5,CASSQTGSQSTRHF,TGTGCCAGCAGCCAGACAGGGTCTCAATCGACACGGCATTTT
TRBV28,-,-,TRBJ1-3,CASSPGGSGNTIYF,TGTGCCAGCAGCCCCGGGGGTTCGGGAAACACCATATATTTT
TRBV2,-,-,TRBJ1-1,CASSVTGYTEAFF,TGTGCCAGCAGTGTAACAGGGTACACTGAAGCTTTCTTT
TRBV28,-,-,TRBJ1-1,CASSLGSGLTEAFF,TGTGCCAGCAGTTTAGGGTCGGGGTTGACTGAAGCTTTCTTT
TRBV5-1,-,-,TRBJ2-7,CASSSRAGALDEQYF,TGCGCCAGCAGCTCCCGTGCAGGGGCCCTAGACGAGCAGTACTTC
TRBV7-9,-,-,TRBJ1-2,CASSLYQGRARDGYTF,TGTGCCAGCAGCTTATACCAGGGACGGGCTAGGGATGGCTACACCTTC
TRBV18,-,few,TRBJ1-5,CASSRTGTSNQPQHF,TGTGCCAGCTCACGAACGGGGACCAGCAATCAGCCCCAGCATTTT
TRBV6-5,-,-,TRBJ2-5,CASSGTGETQYF,TGTGCCAGCAGTGGGACGGGGGAGACCCAGTACTTC
TRBV30,-,-,TRBJ2-7,CAWSVIFGVTYEQYF,TGTGCCTGGAGTGTAATCTTCGGGGTTACCTACGAGCAGTACTTC
TRBV10-3,TRBD1,-,TRBJ1-3,CAIKGTGGKGNTIYF,TGTGCCATCAAAGGGACAGGGGGAAAAGGAAACACCATATATTTT
TRBV2,-,-,TRBJ2-1,CASSDGGSNEQFF,TGTGCCAGCAGTGATGGGGGGAGTAATGAGCAGTTCTTC
TRBV5-1,-,-,TRBJ1-3,CASSPNRDVGNTIYF,TGCGCCAGCAGCCCCAACCGGGACGTCGGAAACACCATATATTTT
TRBV7-2,-,-,TRBJ2-3,CASSLLFDTDTQYF,TGTGCCAGCAGCTTATTGTTTGACACAGATACGCAGTATTTT
TRBV27,-,-,TRBJ1-1,CASRKTGTTEAFF,TGTGCCAGCAGAAAAACAGGGACCACTGAAGCTTTCTTT
TRBV28,TRBD1,-,TRBJ1-2,CASSSQGAGYTF,TGTGCCAGCAGTTCCCAGGGGGCTGGCTACACCTTC
TRBV6-1,TRBD1,few,TRBJ2-3,CASKGQTDTQYF,TGTGCCAGCAAGGGACAGACCGATACGCAGTATTTT
TRBV5-6,-,-,TRBJ1-1,CASSLRRAEQKAFF,TGTGCCAGCAGCTTACGTCGGGCAGAACAAAAAGCTTTCTTT
TRBV10-3,TRBD1,-,TRBJ1-2,CAISEGRQGASGYTF,TGTGCCATCAGTGAGGGACGACAGGGGGCGAGCGGCTACACCTTC
TRBV11-3,-,-,TRBJ2-1,CASSLGESSYNEQFF,TGTGCCAGCAGCTTAGGGGAGTCCTCCTACAATGAGCAGTTCTTC
TRBV6-1,-,-,TRBJ1-6,CASSGRPDNSPLHF,TGTGCCAGCAGTGGTCGCCCGGATAATTCACCCCTCCACTTT
TRBV2,TRBD1,-,TRBJ1-2,CASSQQGADYGYTF,TGTGCCAGCAGTCAACAGGGGGCGGACTATGGCTACACCTTC
TRBV30,-,-,TRBJ1-5,CAWSTPGQPQHF,TGTGCCTGGAGTACCCCCGGGCAGCCCCAGCATTTT
TRBV6-1,TRBD1,-,TRBJ2-2,CASSRQGSTGELFF,TGTGCCAGCAGCAGACAGGGTAGCACCGGGGAGCTGTTTTTT
TRBV5-6,-,-,TRBJ2-7,CASSLADIEQYF,TGTGCCAGCAGCCTGGCGGACATCGAGCAGTACTTC
TRBV6-1,-,-,TRBJ1-5,CASSESRGNQPQHF,TGTGCCAGCAGTGAATCGCGCGGCAATCAGCCCCAGCATTTT
TRBV5-1,-,-,TRBJ1-2,CASSLFRGSNYGYTF,TGCGCCAGCAGCTTGTTCAGAGGGAGTAACTATGGCTACACCTTC
TRBV6-5,-,-,TRBJ1-1,CASSQWGATEAFF,TGTGCCAGCAGTCAGTGGGGTGCCACTGAAGCTTTCTTT
TRBV11-2,TRBD1,-,TRBJ2-7,CASSLGGTAPEQYF,TGTGCCAGCAGCTTAGGTGGGACAGCCCCTGAGCAGTACTTC
TRBV6-5,TRBD1,many,TRBJ1-5,CASSFGQGLSNQPQHF,TGTGCCAGCAGTTTCGGACAGGGTTTAAGCAATCAGCCCCAGCATTTT
TRBV7-8,TRBD2,-,TRBJ2-2,CASSLAPSGATGELFF,TGTGCCAGCAGCTTAGCCCCTAGCGGAGCCACCGGGGAGCTGTTTTTT
TRBV20-1,-,-,TRBJ1-1,CSARGAEAFF,TGCAGTGCCCGGGGCGCTGAAGCTTTCTTT
TRBV27,-,-,TRBJ1-1,CASSPLEGQVRLNTEAFF,TGTGCCAGCAGTCCCTTGGAGGGGCAGGTACGATTGAACACTGAAGCTTTCTTT
TRBV28,TRBD1,-,TRBJ2-5,CASRPQGAGETQYF,TGTGCCAGCAGACCCCAGGGGGCCGGTGAGACCCAGTACTTC
TRBV19,TRBD1,-,TRBJ1-5,CASSSRGDRANQPQHF,TGTGCCAGTAGCAGTCGAGGCGACAGGGCTAATCAGCCCCAGCATTTT
TRBV6-5,-,-,TRBJ2-3,CATSVGSGDTQYF,TGTGCCACCAGCGTGGGTTCCGGGGATACGCAGTATTTT
TRBV6-6,-,few,TRBJ1-4,CASSETGGREKLFF,TGTGCCAGCAGCGAGACCGGGGGAAGGGAAAAACTGTTTTTT
TRBV5-4,TRBD1,-,TRBJ2-1,CASSLRGTGRNEQFF,TGTGCCAGCAGCTTGAGAGGGACAGGGCGCAATGAGCAGTTCTTC
TRBV30,-,few,TRBJ1-5,CAWSPRGGTGNSSPQHF,TGTGCCTGGAGTCCAAGGGGGGGGACGGGGAATTCCAGCCCCCAGCATTTT
TRBV6-4,TRBD2,-,TRBJ2-7,CASRSPPKRELYYEQYF,TGTGCCAGCAGATCCCCCCCGAAGCGGGAGCTTTACTACGAGCAGTACTTC
TRBV30,-,-,TRBJ1-2,CACHGGDLSGHGYTF,TGTGCCTGTCACGGAGGGGACCTATCGGGTCATGGCTACACCTTC
TRBV30,-,-,TRBJ2-7,CAWSVRAPEQYF,TGTGCCTGGAGTGTGCGAGCCCCCGAGCAGTACTTC
TRBV27,TRBD2,-,TRBJ2-1,CASGLAGENEQFF,TGTGCCAGCGGACTAGCGGGAGAAAATGAGCAGTTCTTC
TRBV7-3,-,-,TRBJ2-3,CASSPGQYSTDTQYF,TGTGCCAGCAGCCCGGGACAATACAGCACAGATACGCAGTATTTT
TRBV7-2,-,few,TRBJ2-1,CASSLARTNNEQFF,TGTGCCAGCAGCTTAGCCAGGACCAACAATGAGCAGTTCTTC
TRBV5-1,TRBD2,-,TRBJ2-5,CASSPEGAGLAGETQYF,TGCGCCAGCAGCCCCGAGGGGGCGGGACTAGCGGGAGAGACCCAGTACTTC
TRBV6-1,-,many,TRBJ1-2,CASSDLTGPNYGYTF,TGTGCCAGCAGTGACCTTACAGGGCCTAACTATGGCTACACCTTC
TRBV6-5,TRBD2,-,TRBJ2-1,CASGLSGRRDEQFF,TGTGCCAGCGGACTAAGCGGGAGGAGGGATGAGCAGTTCTTC
TRBV7-3,-,once,TRBJ2-3,CASTLNPTDTQYF,TGTGCCAGCACTCTTAACCCCACAGATACGCAGTATTTT
TRBV25-1,TRBD1,-,TRBJ1-3,CASSDLQGASGNTIYF,TGTGCCAGCAGTGACTTACAGGGGGCCTCTGGAAACACCATATATTTT
TRBV5-1,TRBD1,many,TRBJ2-1,CASSLKGQGSYNEQFF,TGCGCCAGCAGCTTGAAGGGACAGGGCAGCTACAATGAGCAGTTCTTC
TRBV10-2,-,-,TRBJ1-5,CASSYEGNQPQHF,TGCGCCAGCAGTTACGAGGGGAATCAGCCCCAGCATTTT
TRBV28,-,-,TRBJ1-4,CASSLQGREKLFF,TGTGCCAGCAGTTTACAGGGGAGGGAAAAACTGTTTTTT
TRBV2,TRBD2,-,TRBJ2-2,CASIRGGVSTGELFF,TGTGCCAGCATCCGGGGGGGAGTCAGCACCGGGGAGCTGTTTTTT
TRBV6-6,-,-,TRBJ1-4,CASSSRDTQGEKLFF,TGTGCCAGCAGTTCCCGGGACACCCAAGGCGAAAAACTGTTTTTT